This is a list of T cell receptor beta chains from one sample in a study of control samples from healthy donors and cancer patients. Produced via immunoSEQ multiplex PCR; TCRdb's table is partial and in-frame only. The table shows about 170,000 clones, with over 85% occurring only once. The sequenced material came from blood. Receptor source: a woman aged 55-70 years in good health. Each CDR3 is given with its conserved first and last residue. The order of the fields is J gene, V gene, D gene, clone size, CDR3 protein, CDR3 DNA. The D gene is left open where the match is weak. For some rows the clone size is stated as once, few or many, or as a class when expanded; others skip it.

J gene: TRBJ1-1; V gene: TRBV7-9; D gene: .; clone size: .; CDR3 protein: CASSQLTEAFF; CDR3 DNA: TGTGCCAGCAGCCAGTTAACTGAAGCTTTCTTT
J gene: TRBJ1-4; V gene: TRBV7-8; D gene: .; clone size: .; CDR3 protein: CASSRGQMNEKLFF; CDR3 DNA: TGTGCCAGCAGCCGTGGGCAAATGAATGAAAAACTGTTTTTT
J gene: TRBJ1-3; V gene: TRBV5-4; D gene: .; clone size: .; CDR3 protein: CASSAQNREHTIYF; CDR3 DNA: TGTGCCAGCAGCGCCCAAAACAGGGAACACACCATATATTTT
J gene: TRBJ1-5; V gene: TRBV20-1; D gene: .; clone size: .; CDR3 protein: CSANDGGSDQPQHF; CDR3 DNA: TGCAGTGCTAATGACGGGGGGTCGGATCAGCCCCAGCATTTT
J gene: TRBJ1-2; V gene: TRBV5-6; D gene: .; clone size: .; CDR3 protein: CASSLETGLNYGYTF; CDR3 DNA: TGTGCCAGCAGCTTGGAGACAGGACTAAACTATGGCTACACCTTC
J gene: TRBJ2-7; V gene: TRBV7-9; D gene: TRBD1; clone size: .; CDR3 protein: CASSPPYGTGGPKYF; CDR3 DNA: TGTGCCAGCAGCCCCCCCTACGGGACAGGGGGACCGAAGTACTTC
J gene: TRBJ1-1; V gene: TRBV9; D gene: TRBD1; clone size: .; CDR3 protein: CASSALTGTGVRSANTEAFF; CDR3 DNA: TGTGCCAGCAGCGCCCTAACCGGGACAGGGGTTCGGTCGGCGAACACTGAAGCTTTCTTT
J gene: TRBJ2-7; V gene: TRBV6-5; D gene: .; clone size: .; CDR3 protein: CASSYSGDEQYF; CDR3 DNA: TGTGCCAGCAGTTACTCGGGCGACGAGCAGTACTTC
J gene: TRBJ1-2; V gene: TRBV19; D gene: .; clone size: .; CDR3 protein: CASSPRTDGYTF; CDR3 DNA: TGTGCCAGTAGTCCGAGGACAGATGGCTACACCTTC
J gene: TRBJ2-3; V gene: TRBV15; D gene: .; clone size: .; CDR3 protein: CATSRGWGGGTDTQYF; CDR3 DNA: TGTGCCACCAGCAGGGGTTGGGGCGGCGGCACAGATACGCAGTATTTT
J gene: TRBJ2-2; V gene: TRBV4-3; D gene: .; clone size: .; CDR3 protein: CASSRRQENTGELFF; CDR3 DNA: TGCGCCAGCAGCCGACGACAAGAAAACACCGGGGAGCTGTTTTTT
J gene: TRBJ2-2; V gene: TRBV30; D gene: .; clone size: once; CDR3 protein: CAYPAGPNTGELFF; CDR3 DNA: TGTGCCTACCCGGCGGGACCGAACACCGGGGAGCTGTTTTTT
J gene: TRBJ2-5; V gene: TRBV7-8; D gene: TRBD2; clone size: .; CDR3 protein: CASSSAGLAGVQETQYF; CDR3 DNA: TGTGCCAGCAGCTCAGCGGGACTAGCGGGGGTCCAAGAGACCCAGTACTTC
J gene: TRBJ2-7; V gene: TRBV7-2; D gene: TRBD1; clone size: once; CDR3 protein: CASRLGQGLGEQYF; CDR3 DNA: TGTGCCAGCAGACTAGGACAGGGATTGGGGGAGCAGTACTTC
J gene: TRBJ2-5; V gene: TRBV2; D gene: .; clone size: .; CDR3 protein: CASRGDSQWETQYF; CDR3 DNA: TGTGCCAGCAGGGGGGACTCGCAGTGGGAGACCCAGTACTTC
J gene: TRBJ2-7; V gene: TRBV5-1; D gene: .; clone size: .; CDR3 protein: CASSLDFQYEQYF; CDR3 DNA: TGCGCCAGCAGCTTGGATTTCCAGTACGAGCAGTACTTC
J gene: TRBJ1-2; V gene: TRBV7-8; D gene: .; clone size: .; CDR3 protein: CASSLEAVPYGYTF; CDR3 DNA: TGTGCCAGCAGCTTAGAGGCAGTCCCCTATGGCTACACCTTC
J gene: TRBJ1-2; V gene: TRBV19; D gene: .; clone size: .; CDR3 protein: CASSSGPTKGGYTF; CDR3 DNA: TGTGCCAGTAGTTCGGGGCCCACGAAGGGGGGCTACACCTTC
J gene: TRBJ1-1; V gene: TRBV10-2; D gene: TRBD1; clone size: .; CDR3 protein: CASKLGTGGFPGNTEAFF; CDR3 DNA: TGCGCCAGCAAACTCGGGACAGGGGGCTTTCCGGGGAACACTGAAGCTTTCTTT
J gene: TRBJ1-2; V gene: TRBV27; D gene: TRBD1; clone size: .; CDR3 protein: CASSFGDRAGYTF; CDR3 DNA: TGTGCCAGCAGTTTCGGAGACAGGGCTGGCTACACCTTC
J gene: TRBJ2-1; V gene: TRBV29-1; D gene: .; clone size: .; CDR3 protein: CSVGGGGAVNEQFF; CDR3 DNA: TGCAGCGTTGGGGGAGGGGGCGCCGTCAATGAGCAGTTCTTC
J gene: TRBJ2-1; V gene: TRBV13; D gene: TRBD2; clone size: .; CDR3 protein: CASSLFLGLAGQTSYNEQFF; CDR3 DNA: TGTGCCAGCAGCTTATTCTTGGGTCTAGCGGGGCAAACCTCCTACAATGAGCAGTTCTTC
J gene: TRBJ1-1; V gene: TRBV2; D gene: .; clone size: .; CDR3 protein: CASSPTIQGGTEAFF; CDR3 DNA: TGTGCCAGCAGTCCAACGATACAGGGAGGCACTGAAGCTTTCTTT
J gene: TRBJ2-5; V gene: TRBV5-1; D gene: .; clone size: .; CDR3 protein: CASSLVPTSSETQYF; CDR3 DNA: TGCGCCAGCAGCTTGGTTCCGACTAGTTCGGAGACCCAGTACTTC
J gene: TRBJ1-5; V gene: TRBV7-2; D gene: .; clone size: .; CDR3 protein: CASSFQPLSNQPQHF; CDR3 DNA: TGTGCCAGCAGCTTTCAGCCTCTTAGCAATCAGCCCCAGCATTTT
J gene: TRBJ1-1; V gene: TRBV18; D gene: .; clone size: once; CDR3 protein: CASSPIAGTMNTEAFF; CDR3 DNA: TGTGCCAGCTCACCAATCGCCGGGACAATGAACACTGAAGCTTTCTTT
J gene: TRBJ1-5; V gene: TRBV12-3/TRBV12-4; D gene: .; clone size: .; CDR3 protein: CASSPPQHF; CDR3 DNA: TGTGCCAGCAGTCCCCCCCAGCATTTT
J gene: TRBJ1-5; V gene: TRBV2; D gene: TRBD1; clone size: .; CDR3 protein: CASSERARGHQPQHF; CDR3 DNA: TGTGCCAGCAGTGAAAGAGCCAGGGGGCATCAGCCCCAGCATTTT
J gene: TRBJ2-5; V gene: TRBV2; D gene: TRBD2; clone size: once; CDR3 protein: CASSRAGPKETQYF; CDR3 DNA: TGTGCCAGCAGTCGAGCGGGACCGAAAGAGACCCAGTACTTC
J gene: TRBJ1-4; V gene: TRBV7-2; D gene: .; clone size: few; CDR3 protein: CASSPGPATNEKLFF; CDR3 DNA: TGTGCCAGCAGCCCGGGACCTGCAACTAATGAAAAACTGTTTTTT
J gene: TRBJ1-1; V gene: TRBV9; D gene: .; clone size: .; CDR3 protein: CASSVTGSTEAFF; CDR3 DNA: TGTGCCAGCAGCGTTACAGGGAGCACTGAAGCTTTCTTT
J gene: TRBJ1-6; V gene: TRBV11-3; D gene: .; clone size: .; CDR3 protein: CASSFGTESPLHF; CDR3 DNA: TGTGCCAGCAGCTTCGGGACGGAGTCACCCCTCCACTTT
J gene: TRBJ1-1; V gene: TRBV10-2; D gene: .; clone size: .; CDR3 protein: CASSVGVNTEAFF; CDR3 DNA: TGCGCCAGCAGTGTTGGGGTGAACACTGAAGCTTTCTTT
J gene: TRBJ2-6; V gene: TRBV19; D gene: TRBD2; clone size: .; CDR3 protein: CASQGLAGGDMFSGANVLTF; CDR3 DNA: TGTGCCAGTCAGGGACTAGCGGGGGGCGATATGTTTTCTGGGGCCAACGTCCTGACTTTC
J gene: TRBJ1-5; V gene: TRBV6-5; D gene: .; clone size: .; CDR3 protein: CASSYSPTSNQPQHF; CDR3 DNA: TGTGCCAGCAGTTACTCACCCACGAGCAATCAGCCCCAGCATTTT
J gene: TRBJ1-2; V gene: TRBV6-5; D gene: .; clone size: .; CDR3 protein: CASTLQISYGYTF; CDR3 DNA: TGTGCCAGCACTCTACAGATTTCCTATGGCTACACCTTC
J gene: TRBJ1-1; V gene: TRBV7-2; D gene: .; clone size: .; CDR3 protein: CASSLQWNTEAFF; CDR3 DNA: TGTGCCAGCAGCTTACAATGGAACACTGAAGCTTTCTTT
J gene: TRBJ1-2; V gene: TRBV6-2/TRBV6-3; D gene: .; clone size: .; CDR3 protein: CASSYSWKSNYGYTF; CDR3 DNA: TGTGCCAGCAGTTACTCGTGGAAAAGCAACTATGGCTACACCTTC
J gene: TRBJ1-2; V gene: TRBV2; D gene: .; clone size: once; CDR3 protein: CASNSGRAFYGYTF; CDR3 DNA: TGTGCCAGCAACTCGGGACGGGCCTTCTATGGCTACACCTTC
J gene: TRBJ2-7; V gene: TRBV6-5; D gene: .; clone size: .; CDR3 protein: CAVQGYEQYF; CDR3 DNA: TGTGCCGTACAGGGCTACGAGCAGTACTTC
J gene: TRBJ1-5; V gene: TRBV7-2; D gene: .; clone size: .; CDR3 protein: CASSLDFGRNQPQHF; CDR3 DNA: TGTGCCAGCAGCTTAGATTTCGGGAGGAATCAGCCCCAGCATTTT
J gene: TRBJ1-3; V gene: TRBV5-4; D gene: .; clone size: once; CDR3 protein: CASSPDRGGFGNTIYF; CDR3 DNA: TGTGCCAGCAGCCCCGACCGAGGGGGGTTTGGAAACACCATATATTTT
J gene: TRBJ1-4; V gene: TRBV9; D gene: TRBD1; clone size: .; CDR3 protein: CASSSRGRTNEKLFF; CDR3 DNA: TGTGCCAGCAGCAGCAGGGGGCGAACTAATGAAAAACTGTTTTTT
J gene: TRBJ2-1; V gene: TRBV5-1; D gene: TRBD2; clone size: .; CDR3 protein: CASLPGGGSDEQFF; CDR3 DNA: TGCGCCAGCCTTCCCGGGGGGGGAAGCGATGAGCAGTTCTTC
J gene: TRBJ2-1; V gene: TRBV7-2; D gene: TRBD2; clone size: .; CDR3 protein: CASSLMAGGGGEQFF; CDR3 DNA: TGTGCCAGCAGCTTAATGGCGGGGGGAGGAGGTGAGCAGTTCTTC
J gene: TRBJ1-5; V gene: TRBV5-8; D gene: TRBD1; clone size: .; CDR3 protein: CASSSYRQGARYCNQPQHF; CDR3 DNA: TGTGCCAGCAGCTCGTATCGACAGGGGGCTAGGTATTGCAATCAGCCCCAGCATTTT